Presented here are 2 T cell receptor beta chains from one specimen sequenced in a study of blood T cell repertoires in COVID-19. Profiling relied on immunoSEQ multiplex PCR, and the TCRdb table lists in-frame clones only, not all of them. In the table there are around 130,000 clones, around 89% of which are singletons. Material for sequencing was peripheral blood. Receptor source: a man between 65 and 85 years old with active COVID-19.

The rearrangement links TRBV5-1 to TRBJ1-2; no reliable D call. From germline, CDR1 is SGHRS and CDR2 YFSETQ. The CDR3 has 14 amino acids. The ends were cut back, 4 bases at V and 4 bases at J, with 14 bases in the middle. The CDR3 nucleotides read TGCGCCAGCAGCGGAGGAGAACCGCCCTATGGCTACACCTTC. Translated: CASSGGEPPYGYTF.

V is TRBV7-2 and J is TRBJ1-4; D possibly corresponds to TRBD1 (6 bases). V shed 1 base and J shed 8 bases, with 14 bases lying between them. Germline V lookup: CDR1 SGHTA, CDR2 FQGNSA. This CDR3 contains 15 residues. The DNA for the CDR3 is TGTGCCAGCAGCTTAGGGACAGAGAGGGTGGAAAAACTGTTTTTT. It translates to CASSLGTERVEKLFF.